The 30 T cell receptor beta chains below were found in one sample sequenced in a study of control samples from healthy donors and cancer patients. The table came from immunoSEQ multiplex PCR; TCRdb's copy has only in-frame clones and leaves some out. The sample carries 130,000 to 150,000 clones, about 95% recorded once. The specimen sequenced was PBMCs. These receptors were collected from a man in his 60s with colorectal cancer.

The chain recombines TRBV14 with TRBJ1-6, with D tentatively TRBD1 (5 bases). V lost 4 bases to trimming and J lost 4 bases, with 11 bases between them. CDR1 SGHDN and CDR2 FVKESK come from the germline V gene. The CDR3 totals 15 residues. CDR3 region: CASSRGRKYNSPLHF. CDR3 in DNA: TGTGCCAGCAGCCGGGGACGGAAGTATAATTCACCCCTCCACTTT.

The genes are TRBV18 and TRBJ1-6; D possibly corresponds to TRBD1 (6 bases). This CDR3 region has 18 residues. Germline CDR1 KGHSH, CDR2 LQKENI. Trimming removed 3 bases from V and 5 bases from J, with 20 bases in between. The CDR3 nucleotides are TGTGCCAGCTCACCTTTCAAGCAGGGGTCGATCGATAATTCACCCCTCCACTTT. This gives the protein CASSPFKQGSIDNSPLHF.

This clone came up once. The CDR3 DNA is TGTGCCAGCAGTGAAGTATCCACTGAAGCTTTCTTT. Its protein product is CASSEVSTEAFF. V usage is TRBV6-1 and J usage is TRBJ1-1; D gene uncertain. Germline CDR1 reads MNHNS; CDR2 reads SASEGT. This CDR3 region has 12 residues. V lost 1 base, J lost 4 bases, and 4 bases lay in between.

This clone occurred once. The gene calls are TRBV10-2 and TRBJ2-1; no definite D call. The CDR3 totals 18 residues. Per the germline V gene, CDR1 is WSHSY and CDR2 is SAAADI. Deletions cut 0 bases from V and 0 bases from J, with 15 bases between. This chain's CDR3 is CASSESGSQKRSYNEQFF. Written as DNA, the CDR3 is TGCGCCAGCAGTGAGTCGGGCAGCCAAAAACGCTCCTACAATGAGCAGTTCTTC.

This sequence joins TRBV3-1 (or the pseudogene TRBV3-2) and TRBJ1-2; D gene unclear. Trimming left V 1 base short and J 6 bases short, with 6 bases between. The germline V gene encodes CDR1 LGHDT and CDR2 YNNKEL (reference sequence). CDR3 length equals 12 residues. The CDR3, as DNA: TGTGCCAGCAGCCAAGGAGGGAATGGCTACACCTTC. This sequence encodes CASSQGGNGYTF.

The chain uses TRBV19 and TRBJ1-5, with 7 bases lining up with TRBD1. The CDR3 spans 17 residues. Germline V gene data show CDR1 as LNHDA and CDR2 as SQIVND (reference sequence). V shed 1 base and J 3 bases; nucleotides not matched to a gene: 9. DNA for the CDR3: TGTGCCAGTAGTATAGTAGACAGGGCTTTGATCAATCAGCCCCAGCATTTT. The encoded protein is CASSIVDRALINQPQHF.

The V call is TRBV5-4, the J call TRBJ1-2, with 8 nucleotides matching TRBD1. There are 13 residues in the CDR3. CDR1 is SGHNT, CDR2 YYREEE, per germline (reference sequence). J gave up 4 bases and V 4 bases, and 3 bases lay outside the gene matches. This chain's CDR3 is CASSLDRGYGYTF. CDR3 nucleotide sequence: TGTGCCAGCAGCCTCGACAGGGGCTATGGCTACACCTTC.

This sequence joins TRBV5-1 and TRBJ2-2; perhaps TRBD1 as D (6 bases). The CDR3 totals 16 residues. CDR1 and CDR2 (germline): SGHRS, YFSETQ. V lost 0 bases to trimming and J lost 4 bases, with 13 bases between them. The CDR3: CASSLAPGAGTGELFF. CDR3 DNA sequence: TGCGCCAGCAGCTTGGCTCCAGGGGCCGGCACCGGGGAGCTGTTTTTT. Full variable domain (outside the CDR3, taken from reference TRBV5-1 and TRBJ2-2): KAGVTQTPRYLIKTRGQQVTLSCSPISGHRSVSWYQQTPGQGLQFLFEYFSETQRNKGNFPGRFSGRQFSNSRSEMNVSTLELGDSALYLCASSLAPGAGTGELFFGEGSRLTVL.

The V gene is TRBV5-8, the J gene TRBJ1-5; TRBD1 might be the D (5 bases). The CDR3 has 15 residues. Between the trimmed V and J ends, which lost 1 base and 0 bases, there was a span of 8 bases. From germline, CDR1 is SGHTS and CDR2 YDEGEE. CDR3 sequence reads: CASSLRGDSNQPQHF. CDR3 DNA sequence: TGTGCCAGCAGCTTGCGAGGGGATAGCAATCAGCCCCAGCATTTT.

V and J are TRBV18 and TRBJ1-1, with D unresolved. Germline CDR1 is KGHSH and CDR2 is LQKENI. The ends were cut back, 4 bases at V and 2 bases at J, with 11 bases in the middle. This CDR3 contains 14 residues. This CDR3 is CASSLLRANTEAFF. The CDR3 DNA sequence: TGTGCCAGCTCACTTCTAAGGGCTAACACTGAAGCTTTCTTT.

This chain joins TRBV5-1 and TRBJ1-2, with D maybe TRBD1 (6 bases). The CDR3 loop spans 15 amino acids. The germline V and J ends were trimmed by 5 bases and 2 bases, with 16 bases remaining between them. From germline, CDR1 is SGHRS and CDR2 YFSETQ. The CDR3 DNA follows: TGCGCCAGCAGATATGGACAGCGAGACAACTATGGCTACACCTTC. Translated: CASRYGQRDNYGYTF.

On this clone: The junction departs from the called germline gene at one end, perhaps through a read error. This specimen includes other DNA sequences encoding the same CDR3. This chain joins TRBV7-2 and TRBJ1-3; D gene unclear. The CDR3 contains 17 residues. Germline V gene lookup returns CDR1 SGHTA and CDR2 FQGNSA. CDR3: CASSLSPTGSTGNTIYF. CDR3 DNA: TGTGCCAGCAGCCTCTCCCCGACGGGGTCCACTGGAAACACTATATATTTT.

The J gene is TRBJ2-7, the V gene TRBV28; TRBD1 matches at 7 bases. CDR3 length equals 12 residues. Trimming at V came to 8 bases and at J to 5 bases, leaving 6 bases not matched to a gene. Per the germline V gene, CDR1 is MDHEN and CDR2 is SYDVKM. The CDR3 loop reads CASLQGNHEQYF. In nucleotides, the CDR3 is TGTGCCAGCCTACAGGGGAACCACGAGCAGTACTTC. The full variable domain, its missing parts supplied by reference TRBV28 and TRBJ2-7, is DVKVTQSSRYLVKRTGEKVFLECVQDMDHENMFWYRQDPGLGLRLIYFSYDVKMKEKGDIPEGYSVSREKKERFSLILESASTNQTSMYLCASLQGNHEQYFGPGTRLTVT.

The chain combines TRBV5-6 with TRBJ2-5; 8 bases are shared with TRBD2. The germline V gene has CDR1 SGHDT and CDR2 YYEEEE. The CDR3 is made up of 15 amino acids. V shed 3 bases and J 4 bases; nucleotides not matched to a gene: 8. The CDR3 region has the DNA TGTGCCAGCAGCTCCCGAAGCGGGGGTCGAGAGACCCAGTACTTC. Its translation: CASSSRSGGRETQYF.

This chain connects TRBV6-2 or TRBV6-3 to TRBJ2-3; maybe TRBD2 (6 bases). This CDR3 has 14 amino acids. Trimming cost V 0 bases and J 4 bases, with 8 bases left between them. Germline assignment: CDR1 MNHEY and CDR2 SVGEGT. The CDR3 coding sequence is TGTGCCAGCAGTTACTCGGGACTGCCAGATACGCAGTATTTT. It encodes CASSYSGLPDTQYF.

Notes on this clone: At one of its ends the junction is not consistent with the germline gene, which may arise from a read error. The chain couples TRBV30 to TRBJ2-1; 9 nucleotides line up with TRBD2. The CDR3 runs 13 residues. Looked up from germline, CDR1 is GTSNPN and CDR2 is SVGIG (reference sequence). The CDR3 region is CARSGGRTYEQFF. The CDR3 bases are TGTGCCCGGAGCGGGGGGCGTACGTATGAGCAGTTCTTC.

CDR3 in amino acids: CASSSPGQGKEAAFF. Here the CDR3 DNA reads TGTGCCAGCAGCTCCCCGGGACAGGGGAAAGAGGCGGCTTTCTTT. The V and J genes are TRBV11-2 and TRBJ1-1; 10 positions match TRBD1. The CDR3 contains 15 residues. CDR1 is SGHAT, CDR2 FQNNGV, per germline. V lost 4 bases to trimming and J lost 11 bases; unmatched junction nucleotides: 13.

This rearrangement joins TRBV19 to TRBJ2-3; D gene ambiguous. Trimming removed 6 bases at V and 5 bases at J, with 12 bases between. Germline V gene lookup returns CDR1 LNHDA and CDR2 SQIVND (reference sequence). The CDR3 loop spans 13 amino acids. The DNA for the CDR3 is TGTGCCAGTAGCACTATCCCTGGAGATACGCAGTATTTT. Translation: CASSTIPGDTQYF.

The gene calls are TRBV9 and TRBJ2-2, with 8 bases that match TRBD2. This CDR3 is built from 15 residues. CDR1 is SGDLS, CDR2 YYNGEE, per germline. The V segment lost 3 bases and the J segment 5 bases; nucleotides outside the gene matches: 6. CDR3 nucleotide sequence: TGTGCCAGCAGCGCCGTAGCGGGGAGGACCGGGGAGCTGTTTTTT. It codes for CASSAVAGRTGELFF.

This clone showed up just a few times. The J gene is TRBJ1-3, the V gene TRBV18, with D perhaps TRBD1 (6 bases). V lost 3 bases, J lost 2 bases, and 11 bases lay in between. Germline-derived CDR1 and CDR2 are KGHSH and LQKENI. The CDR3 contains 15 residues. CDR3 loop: CASSPPGTPGNTIYF. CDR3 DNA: TGTGCCAGCTCACCTCCAGGGACACCTGGAAACACCATATATTTT.

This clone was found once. In DNA, the CDR3 is TGTGCCAGCTCAAAGGCGGATTCCTACGAGCAGTACTTC. This codes for CASSKADSYEQYF. The gene calls are TRBV18 and TRBJ2-7; D unresolved. The CDR3 contains 13 residues. Germline V gene data show CDR1 as KGHSH and CDR2 as LQKENI. The ends were cut back, 5 bases at V and 1 base at J, with 9 bases in the middle.

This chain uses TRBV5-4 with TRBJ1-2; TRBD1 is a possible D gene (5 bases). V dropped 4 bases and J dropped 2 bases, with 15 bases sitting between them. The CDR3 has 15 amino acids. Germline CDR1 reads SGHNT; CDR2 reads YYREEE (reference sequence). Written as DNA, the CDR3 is TGTGCCAGCAGCCCTGCGGGACGAACGAACTATGGCTACACCTTC. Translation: CASSPAGRTNYGYTF.

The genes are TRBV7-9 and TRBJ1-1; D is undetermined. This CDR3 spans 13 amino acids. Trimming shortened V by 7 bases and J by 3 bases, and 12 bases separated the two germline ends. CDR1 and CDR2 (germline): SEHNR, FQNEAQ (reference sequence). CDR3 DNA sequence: TGTGCCAGCAACGAAAGGGTGGACACTGAAGCTTTCTTT. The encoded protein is CASNERVDTEAFF.

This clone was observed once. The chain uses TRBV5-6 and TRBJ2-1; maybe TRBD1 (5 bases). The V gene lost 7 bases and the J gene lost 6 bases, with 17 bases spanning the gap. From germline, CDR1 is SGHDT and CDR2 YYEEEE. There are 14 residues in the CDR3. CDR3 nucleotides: TGTGCCAGCGGGGCAGGGATTCATGTCAATGAGCAGTTCTTC. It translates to CASGAGIHVNEQFF. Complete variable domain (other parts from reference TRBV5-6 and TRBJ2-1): DAGVTQSPTHLIKTRGQQVTLRCSPKSGHDTVSWYQQALGQGPQFIFQYYEEEERQRGNFPDRFSGHQFPNYSSELNVNALLLGDSALYLCASGAGIHVNEQFFGPGTRLTVL.

CDR3 loop: CASRRALPPGANVLTF. Here the CDR3 DNA reads TGTGCCAGCAGACGGGCTCTACCGCCTGGGGCCAACGTCCTGACTTTC. V usage is TRBV27 and J usage is TRBJ2-6; D gene unclear. V dropped 6 bases and J dropped 2 bases, with 14 bases sitting between them. Germline V CDR1 and CDR2: MNHEY, SMNVEV (reference sequence). This CDR3 has 16 amino acids.

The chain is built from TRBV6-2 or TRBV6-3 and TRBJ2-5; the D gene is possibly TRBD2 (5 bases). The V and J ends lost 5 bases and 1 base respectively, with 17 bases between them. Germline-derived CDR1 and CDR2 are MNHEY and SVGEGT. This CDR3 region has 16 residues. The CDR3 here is CASSTGTSRSQETQYF. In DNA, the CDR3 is TGTGCCAGCAGTACGGGAACAAGTCGTTCCCAAGAGACCCAGTACTTC.

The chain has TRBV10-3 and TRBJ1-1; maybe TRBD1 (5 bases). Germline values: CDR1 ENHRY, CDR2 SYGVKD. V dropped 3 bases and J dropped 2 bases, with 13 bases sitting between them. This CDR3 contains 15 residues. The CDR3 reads CAISERGAGNTEAFF. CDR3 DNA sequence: TGTGCCATCAGTGAAAGGGGCGCGGGAAACACTGAAGCTTTCTTT.

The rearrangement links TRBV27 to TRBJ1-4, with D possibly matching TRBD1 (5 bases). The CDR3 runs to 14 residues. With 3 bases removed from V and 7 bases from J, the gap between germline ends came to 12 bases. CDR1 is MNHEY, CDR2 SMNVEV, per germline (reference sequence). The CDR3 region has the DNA TGTGCCAGCAGTTTTGTCAGGGCGGGTGAAAAACTGTTTTTT. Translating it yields CASSFVRAGEKLFF.

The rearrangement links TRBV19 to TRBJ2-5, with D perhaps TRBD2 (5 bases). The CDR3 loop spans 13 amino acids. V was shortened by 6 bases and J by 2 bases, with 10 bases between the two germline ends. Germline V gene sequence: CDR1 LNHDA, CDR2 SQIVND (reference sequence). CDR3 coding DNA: TGTGCCAGTAGCCCACGGGGACAAGAGACCCAGTACTTC. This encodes CASSPRGQETQYF.

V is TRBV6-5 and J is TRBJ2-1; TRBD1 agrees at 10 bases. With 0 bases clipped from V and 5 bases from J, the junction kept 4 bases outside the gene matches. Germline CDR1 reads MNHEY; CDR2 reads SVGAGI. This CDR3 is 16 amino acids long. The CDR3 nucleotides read TGTGCCAGCAGTTACTCTTGGACAGGGGGTCACAATGAGCAGTTCTTC. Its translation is CASSYSWTGGHNEQFF.